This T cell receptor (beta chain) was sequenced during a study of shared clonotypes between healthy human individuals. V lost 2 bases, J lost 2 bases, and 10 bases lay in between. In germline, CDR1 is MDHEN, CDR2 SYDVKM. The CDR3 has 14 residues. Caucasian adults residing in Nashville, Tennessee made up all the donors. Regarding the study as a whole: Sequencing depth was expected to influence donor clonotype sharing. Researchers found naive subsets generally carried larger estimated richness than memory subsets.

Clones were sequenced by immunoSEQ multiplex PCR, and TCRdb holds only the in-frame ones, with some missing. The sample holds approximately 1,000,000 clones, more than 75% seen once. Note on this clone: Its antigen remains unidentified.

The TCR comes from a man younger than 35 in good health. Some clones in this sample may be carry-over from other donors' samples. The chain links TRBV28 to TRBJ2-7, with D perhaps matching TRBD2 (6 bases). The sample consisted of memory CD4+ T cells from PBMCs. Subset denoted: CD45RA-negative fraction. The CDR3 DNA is TGTGCCAGCAGTTTAGATGCGGGAACCTACGAGCAGTACTTC. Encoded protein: CASSLDAGTYEQYF. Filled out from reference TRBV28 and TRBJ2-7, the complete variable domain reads DVKVTQSSRYLVKRTGEKVFLECVQDMDHENMFWYRQDPGLGLRLIYFSYDVKMKEKGDIPEGYSVSREKKERFSLILESASTNQTSMYLCASSLDAGTYEQYFGPGTRLTVT.